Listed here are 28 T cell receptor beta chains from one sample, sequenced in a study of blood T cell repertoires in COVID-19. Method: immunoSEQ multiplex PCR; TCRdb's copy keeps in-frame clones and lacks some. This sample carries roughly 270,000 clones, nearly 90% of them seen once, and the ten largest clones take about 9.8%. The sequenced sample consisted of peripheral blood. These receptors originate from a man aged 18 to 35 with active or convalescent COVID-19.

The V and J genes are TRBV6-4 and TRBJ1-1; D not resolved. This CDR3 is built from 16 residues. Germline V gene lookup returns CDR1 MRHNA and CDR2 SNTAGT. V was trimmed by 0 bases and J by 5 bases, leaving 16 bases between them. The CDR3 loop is CASSDSEDPVGTEAFF. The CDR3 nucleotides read TGTGCCAGCAGTGACTCGGAGGACCCCGTCGGAACTGAAGCTTTCTTT.

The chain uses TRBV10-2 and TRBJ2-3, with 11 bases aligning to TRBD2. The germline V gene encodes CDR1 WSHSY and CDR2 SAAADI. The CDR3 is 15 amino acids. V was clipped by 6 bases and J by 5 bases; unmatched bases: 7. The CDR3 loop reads CASRVAGGPRDTQYF. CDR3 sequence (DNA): TGCGCCAGCAGAGTAGCGGGGGGGCCTAGAGATACGCAGTATTTT.

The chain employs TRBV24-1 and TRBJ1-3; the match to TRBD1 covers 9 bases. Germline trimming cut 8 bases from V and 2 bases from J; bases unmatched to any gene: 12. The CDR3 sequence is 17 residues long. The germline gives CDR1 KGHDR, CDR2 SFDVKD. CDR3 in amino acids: CATTLGQGKGAGNTIYF. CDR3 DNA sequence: TGTGCCACCACACTTGGACAGGGGAAAGGAGCTGGAAACACCATATATTTT.

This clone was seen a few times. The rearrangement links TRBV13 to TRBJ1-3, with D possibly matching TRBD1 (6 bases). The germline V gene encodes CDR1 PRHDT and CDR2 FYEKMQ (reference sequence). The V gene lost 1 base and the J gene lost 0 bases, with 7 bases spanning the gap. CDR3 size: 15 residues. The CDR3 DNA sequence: TGTGCCAGCAGCTTAGCAGGGGACTCTGGAAACACCATATATTTT. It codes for CASSLAGDSGNTIYF.

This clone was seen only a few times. The CDR3, as DNA: TGTGCCAGCAGCTTCGAGGGAGATACGCAGTATTTT. Residues: CASSFEGDTQYF. J is TRBJ2-3 and V is TRBV13, with D possibly TRBD2 on 5 matching bases. The ends were cut back, 3 bases at V and 5 bases at J, with 6 bases in the middle. The CDR3 is 12 residues long. From germline, CDR1 is PRHDT and CDR2 FYEKMQ (reference sequence).

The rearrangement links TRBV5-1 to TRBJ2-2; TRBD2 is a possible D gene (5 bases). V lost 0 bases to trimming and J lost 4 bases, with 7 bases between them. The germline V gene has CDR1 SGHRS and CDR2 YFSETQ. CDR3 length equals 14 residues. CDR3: CASSLGRGTGELFF. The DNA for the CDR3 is TGCGCCAGCAGCTTGGGACGGGGCACCGGGGAGCTGTTTTTT.

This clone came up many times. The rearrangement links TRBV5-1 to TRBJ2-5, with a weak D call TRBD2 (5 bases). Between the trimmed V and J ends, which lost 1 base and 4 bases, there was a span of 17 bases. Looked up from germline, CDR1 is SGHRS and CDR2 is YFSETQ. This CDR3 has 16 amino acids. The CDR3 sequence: CASSLISRLGGETQYF. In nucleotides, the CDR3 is TGCGCCAGCAGCTTGATCTCGCGACTCGGAGGAGAGACCCAGTACTTC.

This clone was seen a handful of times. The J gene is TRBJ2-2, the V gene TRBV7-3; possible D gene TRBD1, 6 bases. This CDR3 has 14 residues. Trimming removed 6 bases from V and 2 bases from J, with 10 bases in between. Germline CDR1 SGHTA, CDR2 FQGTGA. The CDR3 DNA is TGTGCCAGCAGGAAAGGGGGAAACACCGGGGAGCTGTTTTTT. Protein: CASRKGGNTGELFF.

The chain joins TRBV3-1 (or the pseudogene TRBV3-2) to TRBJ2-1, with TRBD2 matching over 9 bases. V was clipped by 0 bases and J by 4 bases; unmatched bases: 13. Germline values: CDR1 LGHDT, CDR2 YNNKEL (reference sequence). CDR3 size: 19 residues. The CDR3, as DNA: TGTGCCAGCAGCCAAGAAGACAGGGTGGCGGGGGGGTTTTACAATGAGCAGTTCTTC. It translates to CASSQEDRVAGGFYNEQFF.

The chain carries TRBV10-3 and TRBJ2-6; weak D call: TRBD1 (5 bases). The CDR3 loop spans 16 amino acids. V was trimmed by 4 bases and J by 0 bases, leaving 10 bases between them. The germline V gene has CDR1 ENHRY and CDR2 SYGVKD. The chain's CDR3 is CAISGQSGSGANVLTF. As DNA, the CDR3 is TGTGCCATCAGTGGACAGTCCGGCTCTGGGGCCAACGTCCTGACTTTC.

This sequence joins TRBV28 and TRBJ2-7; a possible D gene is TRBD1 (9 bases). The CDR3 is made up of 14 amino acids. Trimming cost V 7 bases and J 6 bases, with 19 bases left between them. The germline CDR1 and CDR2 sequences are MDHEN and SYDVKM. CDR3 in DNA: TGTGCCAGCATCCGGGGGGGACAGGGCTCCGAGCAGTACTTC. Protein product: CASIRGGQGSEQYF.

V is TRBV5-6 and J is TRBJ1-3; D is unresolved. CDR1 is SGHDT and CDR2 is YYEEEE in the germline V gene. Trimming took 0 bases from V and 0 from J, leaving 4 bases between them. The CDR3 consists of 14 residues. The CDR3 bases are TGTGCCAGCAGCTTGGCCTCCTCTGGAAACACCATATATTTT. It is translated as CASSLASSGNTIYF.

CDR3 sequence: CASSRPETGVNTEAFF. The CDR3 DNA reads as TGTGCCAGCAGCCGCCCAGAGACAGGGGTGAACACTGAAGCTTTCTTT. V and J are TRBV28 and TRBJ1-1, with TRBD1 matching over 8 bases. The CDR3 is 16 residues long. Germline loops: CDR1 MDHEN, CDR2 SYDVKM. Losses at the gene ends were 6 bases for V and 0 bases for J; bases not matched to a gene: 9.

The CDR3 sequence is CASSVPGLAGVQDTGELFF. CDR3 DNA: TGTGCCAGCAGCGTCCCGGGACTAGCGGGGGTTCAGGACACCGGGGAGCTGTTTTTT. The rearrangement uses TRBV9 and TRBJ2-2; 14 bases match TRBD2. The V and J ends lost 2 bases and 3 bases, in that order; junction bases with no gene match: 9. The germline V gene has CDR1 SGDLS and CDR2 YYNGEE. CDR3 length: 19 residues.

The CDR3 DNA sequence: TGTGCCATCAGTGAGTCGATCCAGGGAGGATCCAAAAACATTCAGTACTTC. Its translation: CAISESIQGGSKNIQYF. The V call is TRBV10-3, the J call TRBJ2-4; tentatively, D is TRBD2 (6 bases). The V gene's germline CDR1 is ENHRY and CDR2 SYGVKD. The V end lost 0 bases, the J end lost 2 bases, and 14 bases lay between the germline ends. The CDR3 has 17 residues.

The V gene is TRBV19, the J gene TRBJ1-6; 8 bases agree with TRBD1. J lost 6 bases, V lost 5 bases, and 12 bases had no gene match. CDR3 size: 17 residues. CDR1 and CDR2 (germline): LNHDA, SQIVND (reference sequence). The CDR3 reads CASSATDRGSRNSPLHF. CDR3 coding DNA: TGTGCCAGTAGTGCGACCGACAGGGGAAGTCGTAATTCACCCCTCCACTTT.

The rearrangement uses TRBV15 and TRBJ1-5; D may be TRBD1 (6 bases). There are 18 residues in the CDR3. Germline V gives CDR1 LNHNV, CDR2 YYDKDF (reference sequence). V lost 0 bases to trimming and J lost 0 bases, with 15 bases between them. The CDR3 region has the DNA TGTGCCACCAGCAGAGATATTGGACAGACATATAGCAATCAGCCCCAGCATTTT. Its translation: CATSRDIGQTYSNQPQHF.

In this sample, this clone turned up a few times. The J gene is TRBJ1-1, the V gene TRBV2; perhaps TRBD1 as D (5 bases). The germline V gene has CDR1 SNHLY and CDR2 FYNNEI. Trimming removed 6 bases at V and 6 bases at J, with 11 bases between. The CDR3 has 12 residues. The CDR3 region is CASRRGPAEAFF. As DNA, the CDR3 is TGTGCCAGCAGAAGGGGCCCGGCTGAAGCTTTCTTT.

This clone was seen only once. The CDR3, as DNA: TGTGCCATCAGTGACCAGACAGAGAAGGAGACCCAGTACTTC. It codes for CAISDQTEKETQYF. The V call is TRBV10-3, the J call TRBJ2-5; a possible D gene is TRBD1 (5 bases). The CDR3 runs to 14 residues. Germline values: CDR1 ENHRY, CDR2 SYGVKD. V was cut by 3 bases and J by 5 bases, with 13 bases left in between.

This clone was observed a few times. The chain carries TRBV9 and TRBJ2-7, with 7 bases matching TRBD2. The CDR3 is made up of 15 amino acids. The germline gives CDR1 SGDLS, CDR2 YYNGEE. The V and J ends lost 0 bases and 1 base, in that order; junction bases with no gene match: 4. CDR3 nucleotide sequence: TGTGCCAGCAGCGTAGATCTAGCGGAGTCCTACGAGCAGTACTTC. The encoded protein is CASSVDLAESYEQYF.

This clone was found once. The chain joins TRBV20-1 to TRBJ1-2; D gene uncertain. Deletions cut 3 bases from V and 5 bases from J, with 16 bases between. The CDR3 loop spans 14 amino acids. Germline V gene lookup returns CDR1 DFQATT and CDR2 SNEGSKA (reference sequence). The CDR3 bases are TGCAGTGCTAGTGGGATTTTGGACTCTTATGGCTACACCTTC. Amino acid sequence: CSASGILDSYGYTF.

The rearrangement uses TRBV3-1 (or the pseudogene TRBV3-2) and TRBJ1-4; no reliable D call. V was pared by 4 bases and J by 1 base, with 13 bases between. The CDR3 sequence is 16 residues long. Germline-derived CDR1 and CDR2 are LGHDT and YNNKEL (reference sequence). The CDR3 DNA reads TGTGCCAGCAGCCTCGGCCAGGCGATAACTAATGAAAAACTGTTTTTT. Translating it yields CASSLGQAITNEKLFF.

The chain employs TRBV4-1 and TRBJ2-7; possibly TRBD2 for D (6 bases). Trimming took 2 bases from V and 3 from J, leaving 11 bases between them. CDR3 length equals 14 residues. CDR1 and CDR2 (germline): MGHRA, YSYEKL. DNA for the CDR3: TGCGCCAGCAGCCAACCGGGACTGAGCTACGAGCAGTACTTC. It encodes CASSQPGLSYEQYF.

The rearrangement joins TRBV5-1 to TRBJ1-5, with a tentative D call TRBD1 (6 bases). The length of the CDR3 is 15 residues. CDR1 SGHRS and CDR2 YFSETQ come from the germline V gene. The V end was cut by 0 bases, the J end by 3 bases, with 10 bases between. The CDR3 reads CASSLADSYNQPQHF. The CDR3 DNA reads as TGCGCCAGCAGCTTGGCGGACAGTTACAATCAGCCCCAGCATTTT.

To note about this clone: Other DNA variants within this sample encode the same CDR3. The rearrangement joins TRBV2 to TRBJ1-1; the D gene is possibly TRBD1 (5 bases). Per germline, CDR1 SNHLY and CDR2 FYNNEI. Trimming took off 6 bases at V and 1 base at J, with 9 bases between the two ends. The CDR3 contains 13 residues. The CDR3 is CASRGQGNTEAFF. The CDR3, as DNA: TGTGCCAGCAGGGGGCAGGGGAACACTGAAGCTTTCTTT.

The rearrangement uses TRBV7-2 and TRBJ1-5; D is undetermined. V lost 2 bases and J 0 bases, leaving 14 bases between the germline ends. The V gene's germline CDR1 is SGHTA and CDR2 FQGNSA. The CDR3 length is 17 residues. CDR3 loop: CASSLSAAQYSNQPQHF. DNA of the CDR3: TGTGCCAGCAGCTTATCTGCTGCCCAGTATAGCAATCAGCCCCAGCATTTT.

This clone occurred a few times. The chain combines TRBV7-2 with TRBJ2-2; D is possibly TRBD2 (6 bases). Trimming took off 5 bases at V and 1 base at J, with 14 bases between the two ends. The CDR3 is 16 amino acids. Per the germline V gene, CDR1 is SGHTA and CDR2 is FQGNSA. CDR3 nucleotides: TGTGCCAGCAGCCCAGTGGCGGGGTTGAACACCGGGGAGCTGTTTTTT. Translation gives CASSPVAGLNTGELFF.

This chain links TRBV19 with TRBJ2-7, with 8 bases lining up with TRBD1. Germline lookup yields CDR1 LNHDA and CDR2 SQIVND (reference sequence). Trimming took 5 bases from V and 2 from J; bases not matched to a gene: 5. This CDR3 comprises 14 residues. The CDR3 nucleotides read TGTGCCAGTAGTCCGGCGACAGGGGCCTACGAGCAGTACTTC. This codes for CASSPATGAYEQYF. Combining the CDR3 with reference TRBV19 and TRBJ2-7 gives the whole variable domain DGGITQSPKYLFRKEGQNVTLSCEQNLNHDAMYWYRQDPGQGLRLIYYSQIVNDFQKGDIAEGYSVSREKKESFPLTVTSAQKNPTAFYLCASSPATGAYEQYFGPGTRLTVT.